Sequencing of this T cell receptor (beta chain) was carried out in a study of T-cell reconstitution after alpha-beta-depleted transplantation in children. Broader study findings: Surviving recipient T cells and thymic progenitors accounted for the high day-60 TCRbeta diversity observed in some patients. It was newly produced T cells that mostly accounted for T-cell counts and diversity one year after transplant. Reportedly, roughly two months post-transplant, alpha-beta T cells arose from several hundred expanded graft clones.

Using unique molecular identifiers, the investigators prepared the TCRbeta library. One entry per CDR3 protein results from TCRdb running MiXCR on the PCR reads. Of about 1,000,000 distinct CDR3 sequences in the sample, around 30% were seen once. A few counts support this clonotype. The antigen is unknown. Sequencing was performed on PBMCs, mostly from graft donor cells, taken 360 days after TCRalphabeta/CD19-depleted stem cell transplant. The receptor's source is a boy under three years old who had a stem cell transplant for SCID, so the T cells may come from the graft donor.

CDR3 DNA sequence: TGTGCCAGCAGCCGTAGGGGCAGGGGTTACCAAGAGACCCAGTACTTC. This sequence encodes CASSRRGRGYQETQYF. The rearrangement links TRBV6-5 to TRBJ2-5, with D maybe TRBD1 (6 bases). Deletions cut 6 bases from V and 0 bases from J, with 17 bases between. The CDR3 consists of 16 residues. From germline, CDR1 is MNHEY and CDR2 SVGAGI.